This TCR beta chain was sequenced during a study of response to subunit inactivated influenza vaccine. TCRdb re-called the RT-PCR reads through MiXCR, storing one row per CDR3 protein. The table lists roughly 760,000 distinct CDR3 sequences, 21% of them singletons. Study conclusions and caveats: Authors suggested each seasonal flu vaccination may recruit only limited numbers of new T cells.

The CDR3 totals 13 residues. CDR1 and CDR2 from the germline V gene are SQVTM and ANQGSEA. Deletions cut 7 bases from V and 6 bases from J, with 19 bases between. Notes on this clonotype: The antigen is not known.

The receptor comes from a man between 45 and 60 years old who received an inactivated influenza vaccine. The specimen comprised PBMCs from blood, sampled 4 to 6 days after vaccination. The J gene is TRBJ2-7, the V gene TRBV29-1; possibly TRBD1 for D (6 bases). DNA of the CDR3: TGCAGCGCATATCCCCTTTTAGGGGGCGAGCAGTACTTC. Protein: CSAYPLLGGEQYF.